Listed here is a single T cell receptor beta chain. The antigen remains unidentified. The ends lost 5 bases at V and 5 bases at J; junction bases unmatched: 6. The CDR3 contains 14 residues. Germline lookup yields CDR1 MDHEN and CDR2 SYDVKM. These data belong to a study of vaccination effects on CD4 cells after COVID-19. The study's findings and limits: Healthy vaccinees' vaccine-induced clones included only 1 of 255 cross-reacting with common cold coronaviruses.

Profiled with immunoSEQ multiplex PCR; TCRdb holds only in-frame clones, not every one. The sample shows approximately 87,000 clones, approximately 81% of them seen only once. ViraFEST expansion of antigen-specific CD4+ T cells with viral peptide pools preceded sequencing. Between days 9 and 10 of culture, CD4+ T cells were separated out. Cultivation was performed at more than 1.5 million PBMC per well with around 9.3 IU/ml IL-2 and 9.5 to 10 ug/ml peptides added. Half-medium exchanges with IL-2 medium took place on days 3 and 7. The V and J genes are TRBV28 and TRBJ2-1, with 7 nucleotides matching TRBD1. The sequencing here drew on CD4+ T cells from PBMCs cultured with HCoV-229E spike peptides, taken before COVID-19 vaccination. The source is a human donor who received a COVID-19 vaccine. CDR3 bases: TGTGCCAGCAGTAAGGGACAGATTGACAATGAGCAGTTCTTC. Translating gives CASSKGQIDNEQFF.